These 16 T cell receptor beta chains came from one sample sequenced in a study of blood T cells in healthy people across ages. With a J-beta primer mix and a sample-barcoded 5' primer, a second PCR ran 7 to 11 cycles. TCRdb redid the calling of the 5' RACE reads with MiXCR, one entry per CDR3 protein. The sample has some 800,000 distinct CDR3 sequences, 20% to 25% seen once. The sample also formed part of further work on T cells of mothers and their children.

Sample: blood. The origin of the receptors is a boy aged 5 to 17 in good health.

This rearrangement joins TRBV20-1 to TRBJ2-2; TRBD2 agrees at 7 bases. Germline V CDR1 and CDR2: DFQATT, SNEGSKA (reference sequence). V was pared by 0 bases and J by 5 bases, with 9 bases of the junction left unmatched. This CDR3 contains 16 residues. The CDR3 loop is CSARDFGGRGTGELFF. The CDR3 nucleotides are TGCAGTGCTAGAGATTTTGGAGGGAGGGGAACCGGGGAGCTGTTTTTT.

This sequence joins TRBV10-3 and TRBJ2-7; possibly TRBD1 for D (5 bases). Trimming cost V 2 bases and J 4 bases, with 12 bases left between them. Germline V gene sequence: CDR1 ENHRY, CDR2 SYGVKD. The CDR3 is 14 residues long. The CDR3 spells CAISERQGVYEQYF. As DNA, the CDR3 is TGTGCCATCAGTGAGCGTCAGGGTGTGTACGAGCAGTACTTC.

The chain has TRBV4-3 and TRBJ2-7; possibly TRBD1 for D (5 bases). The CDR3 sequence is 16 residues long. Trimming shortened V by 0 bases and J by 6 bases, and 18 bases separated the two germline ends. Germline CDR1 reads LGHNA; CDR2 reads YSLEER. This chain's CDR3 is CASSQDRGRESLEQYF. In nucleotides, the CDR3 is TGCGCCAGCAGCCAAGACCGTGGCAGGGAATCCCTCGAGCAGTACTTC.

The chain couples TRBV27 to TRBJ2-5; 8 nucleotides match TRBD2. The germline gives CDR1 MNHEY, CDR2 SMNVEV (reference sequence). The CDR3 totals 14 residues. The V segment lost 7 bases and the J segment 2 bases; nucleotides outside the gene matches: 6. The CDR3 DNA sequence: TGTGCCAGCATCATTGCGGGGGGACAAGAGACCCAGTACTTC. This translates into CASIIAGGQETQYF.

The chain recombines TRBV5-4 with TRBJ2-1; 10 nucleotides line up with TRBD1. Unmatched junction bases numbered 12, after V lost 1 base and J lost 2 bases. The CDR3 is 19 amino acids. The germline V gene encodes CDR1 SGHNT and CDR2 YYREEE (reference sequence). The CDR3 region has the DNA TGTGCCAGCAGCTTGCCTTGGACAGGGGGACCAGTGGCCTACAATGAGCAGTTCTTC. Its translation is CASSLPWTGGPVAYNEQFF.

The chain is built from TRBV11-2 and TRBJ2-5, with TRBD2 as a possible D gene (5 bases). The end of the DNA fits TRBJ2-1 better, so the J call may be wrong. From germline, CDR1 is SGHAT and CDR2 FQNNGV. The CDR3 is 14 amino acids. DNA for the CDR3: TGTGCCAGCAGCTCCTCGGGGTACTACAATGAGCAGTTCTTC. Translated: CASSSSGYYNEQFF.

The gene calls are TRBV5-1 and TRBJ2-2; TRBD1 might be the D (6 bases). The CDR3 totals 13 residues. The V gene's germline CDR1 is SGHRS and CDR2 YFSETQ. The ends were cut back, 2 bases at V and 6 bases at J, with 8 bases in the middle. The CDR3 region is CASSFGQPGELFF. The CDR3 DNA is TGCGCCAGCAGCTTTGGACAGCCCGGGGAGCTGTTTTTT.

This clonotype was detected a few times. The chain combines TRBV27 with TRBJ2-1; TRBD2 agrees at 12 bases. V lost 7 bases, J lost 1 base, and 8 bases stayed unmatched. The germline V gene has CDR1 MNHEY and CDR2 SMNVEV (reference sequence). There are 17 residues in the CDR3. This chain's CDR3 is CASTRTSGAPSYNEQFF. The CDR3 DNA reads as TGTGCCAGCACCAGGACTAGCGGGGCTCCTTCCTACAATGAGCAGTTCTTC.

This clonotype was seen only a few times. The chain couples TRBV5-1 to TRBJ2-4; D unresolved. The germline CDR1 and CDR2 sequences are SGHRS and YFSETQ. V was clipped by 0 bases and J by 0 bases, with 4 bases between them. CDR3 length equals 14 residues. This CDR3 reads CASSLEAAKNIQYF. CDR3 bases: TGCGCCAGCAGCTTGGAGGCAGCCAAAAACATTCAGTACTTC. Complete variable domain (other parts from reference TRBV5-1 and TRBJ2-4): KAGVTQTPRYLIKTRGQQVTLSCSPISGHRSVSWYQQTPGQGLQFLFEYFSETQRNKGNFPGRFSGRQFSNSRSEMNVSTLELGDSALYLCASSLEAAKNIQYFGAGTRLSVL.

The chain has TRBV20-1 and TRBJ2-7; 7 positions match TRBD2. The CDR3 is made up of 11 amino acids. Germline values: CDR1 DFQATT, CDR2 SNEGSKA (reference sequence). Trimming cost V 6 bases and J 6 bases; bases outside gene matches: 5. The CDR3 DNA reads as TGCAGTGCCGGTTGGACTAGCGAGCAGTACTTC. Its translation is CSAGWTSEQYF.

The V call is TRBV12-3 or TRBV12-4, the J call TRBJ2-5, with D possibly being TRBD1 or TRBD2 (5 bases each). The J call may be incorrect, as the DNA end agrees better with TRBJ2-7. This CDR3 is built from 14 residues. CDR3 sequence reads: CASSDSNSAYEQYF. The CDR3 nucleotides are TGTGCCAGCAGTGACAGCAATAGCGCCTACGAGCAGTACTTC.

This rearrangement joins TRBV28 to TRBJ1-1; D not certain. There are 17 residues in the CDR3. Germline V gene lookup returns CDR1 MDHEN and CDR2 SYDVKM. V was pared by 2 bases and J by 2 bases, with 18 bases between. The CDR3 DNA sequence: TGTGCCAGCAGTTTAGGTCGGCGGACCGGACGAAACACTGAAGCTTTCTTT. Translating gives CASSLGRRTGRNTEAFF.

CDR3 region: CASSQDTGGAQDEQFF. Here the CDR3 DNA reads TGCGCCAGCAGCCAAGATACGGGGGGGGCACAAGATGAGCAGTTCTTC. V and J are TRBV4-3 and TRBJ2-1; 8 bases fit TRBD2. Germline V gives CDR1 LGHNA, CDR2 YSLEER. J was trimmed by 8 bases and V by 0 bases; bases with no gene match: 9. The CDR3 sequence is 16 residues long.

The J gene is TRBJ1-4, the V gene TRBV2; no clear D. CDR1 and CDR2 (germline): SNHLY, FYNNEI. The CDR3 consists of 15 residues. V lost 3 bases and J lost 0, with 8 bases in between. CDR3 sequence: CASSETWATNEKLFF. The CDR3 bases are TGTGCCAGCAGTGAGACATGGGCAACTAATGAAAAACTGTTTTTT.

The CDR3 DNA sequence: TGTGCCAGCAAAATAGGCGGGGGGGCATCGGCGCAGTATTTT. This gives the protein CASKIGGGASAQYF. The chain couples TRBV28 to TRBJ2-3; TRBD2 aligns across 9 bases. The CDR3 is 14 amino acids. V gave up 7 bases and J gave up 10 bases; unmatched junction bases: 12. Per germline, CDR1 MDHEN and CDR2 SYDVKM.

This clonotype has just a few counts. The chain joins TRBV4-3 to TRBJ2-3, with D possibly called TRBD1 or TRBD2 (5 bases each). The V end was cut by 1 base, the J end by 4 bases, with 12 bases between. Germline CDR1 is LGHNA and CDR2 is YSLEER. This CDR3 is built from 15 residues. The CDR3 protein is CASSQGGRDPDTQYF. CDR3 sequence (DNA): TGCGCCAGCAGCCAAGGGGGCAGGGACCCAGATACGCAGTATTTT.